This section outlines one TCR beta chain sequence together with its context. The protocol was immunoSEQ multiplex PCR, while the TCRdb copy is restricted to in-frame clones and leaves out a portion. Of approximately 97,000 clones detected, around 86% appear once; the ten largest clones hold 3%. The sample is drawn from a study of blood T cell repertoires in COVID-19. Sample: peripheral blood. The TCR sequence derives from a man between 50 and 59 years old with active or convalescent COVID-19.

Here the CDR3 reads CASSEGGGPSTDTQYF. CDR3 nucleotide sequence: TGTGCCAGCAGTGAAGGAGGGGGCCCCAGCACAGATACGCAGTATTTT. The rearrangement uses TRBV25-1 and TRBJ2-3; D is possibly TRBD1 (7 bases). V was clipped by 2 bases and J by 0 bases, with 12 bases between them. There are 16 residues in the CDR3. Germline V gives CDR1 MGHDK, CDR2 SYGVNS.